These 8 T cell receptor beta chains were all obtained from the same sample, sequenced in a study of CXCR3-negative and CXCR3-positive naive CD8 T cells. Findings of the study overall: Hydrophobicity of TRB CDR3s was greater in CXCR3-positive naive cells than in CXCR3-negative naive cells.

These receptors lack a known antigen. Libraries of TRB cDNA were made by 5' RACE and carried UMIs. TCRdb re-called the 5' RACE reads; every CDR3 protein appears as one record, without DNA. The listing records 150,000 or so distinct CDR3 sequences. Sequenced: naive CXCR3+ CD8+ T cells from blood. Noted subset: CD45RO-CCR7+CD27+CD95- naive CD8+ T cells expressing CXCR3 (TNR3+). The receptors come from a human donor in good health. Some clones in this sample may be carry-over from other donors' samples.

The chain links TRBV27 to TRBJ2-7; TCRdb proposes TRBD1, but this gene call is untestable without DNA. Germline CDR1 MNHEY, CDR2 SMNVEV (reference sequence). The CDR3 has 14 amino acids. The chain's CDR3 is CASRPLTGGIEQYF.

The chain links TRBV7-6 to TRBJ2-7. The CDR3 loop spans 15 amino acids. Germline V gene data show CDR1 as SGHVS and CDR2 as FNYEAQ. CDR3 sequence: CASSLDVGSSYEQYF.

The J gene is TRBJ2-3, the V gene TRBV29-1; TCRdb's D gene call, TRBD1, goes unchecked for lack of DNA. Germline-derived CDR1 and CDR2 are SQVTM and ANQGSEA. The CDR3 extends over 15 amino acids. Here the CDR3 reads CSVQDWGLNTDTQYF.

The chain employs TRBV7-8 and TRBJ2-1; TCRdb's D call, TRBD1, is unchecked because there is no DNA. Germline-derived CDR1 and CDR2 are SGHVS and FQNEAQ. The CDR3 is 15 residues long. This chain's CDR3 is CASRPGTLSYNEQFF.

The chain recombines TRBV27 with TRBJ2-7; absent DNA, TCRdb's TRBD2 call cannot be checked. Germline assignment: CDR1 MNHEY and CDR2 SMNVEV (reference sequence). The CDR3 consists of 14 residues. The CDR3 is CASSHGQEVYEQYF.

The CDR3 spells CASSFSSGTQETQYF. The rearrangement joins TRBV7-6 to TRBJ2-5; TCRdb's D call, TRBD1, is unchecked because there is no DNA. From germline, CDR1 is SGHVS and CDR2 FNYEAQ. The CDR3 loop spans 15 amino acids.

The chain uses TRBV2 and TRBJ1-5. The length of the CDR3 is 14 residues. In germline, CDR1 is SNHLY, CDR2 FYNNEI. The CDR3 reads CASSERTVNQPQHF. Complete variable domain (other parts from reference TRBV2 and TRBJ1-5): EPEVTQTPSHQVTQMGQEVILRCVPISNHLYFYWYRQILGQKVEFLVSFYNNEISEKSEIFDDQFSVERPDGSNFTLKIRSTKLEDSAMYFCASSERTVNQPQHFGDGTRLSIL.

The CDR3 reads CASSQESGQLTYEQYF. V and J are TRBV4-2 and TRBJ2-7; as DNA is missing, the TRBD1 call by TCRdb cannot be tested. This CDR3 spans 16 amino acids. CDR1 LGHNA and CDR2 YNFKEQ come from the germline V gene.